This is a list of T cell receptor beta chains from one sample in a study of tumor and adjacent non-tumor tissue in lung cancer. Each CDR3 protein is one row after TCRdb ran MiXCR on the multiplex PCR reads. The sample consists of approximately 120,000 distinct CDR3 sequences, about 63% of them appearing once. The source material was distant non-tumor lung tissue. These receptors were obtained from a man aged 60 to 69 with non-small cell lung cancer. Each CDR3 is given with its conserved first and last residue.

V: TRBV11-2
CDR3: CAGSSGLAGVTNTGELFF

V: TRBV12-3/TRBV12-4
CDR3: CASYRTFGSSRSYTGELFF

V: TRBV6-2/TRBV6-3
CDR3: CASSYIKGLAGVGNEQFF

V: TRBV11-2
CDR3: CASNAGSRTYEEYF

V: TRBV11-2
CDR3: CASSLVRGPNTEAFF

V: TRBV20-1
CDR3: CNARDSGLAPPYEQYF

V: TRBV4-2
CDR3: CASRQDLRSTEAFF

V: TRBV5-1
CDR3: CASSLAGFYNEQIF

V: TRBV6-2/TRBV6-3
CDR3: CASVSGATYEQYF

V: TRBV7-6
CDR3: CASSLDSSSNEQFF

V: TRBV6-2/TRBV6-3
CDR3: CTSTNGGRTLGNQPQHF

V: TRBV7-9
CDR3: CASSPGGGWEQYF

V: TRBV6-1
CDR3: CASSEEHLVYGYTF

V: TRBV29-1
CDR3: CSVEGQGYSETQYF

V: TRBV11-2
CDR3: CSSSLDPTKIIRYF

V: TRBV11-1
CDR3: CANSLLVQDYGYTF

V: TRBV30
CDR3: CAWTMGHNEAFF

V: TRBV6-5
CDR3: CASSYSGTRIQETQYF

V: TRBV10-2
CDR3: CASRGQLSTTDTQYF

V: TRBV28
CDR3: CASDSRDTQYF

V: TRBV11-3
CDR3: CASRGGSNNEQFF

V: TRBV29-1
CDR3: CSVEGFGDEQFF

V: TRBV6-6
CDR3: CASSTTGGKGGYTF

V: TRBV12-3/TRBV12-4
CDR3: CARSLWPEDYEQYF

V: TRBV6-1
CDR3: CASCGRYRVPDTQYF

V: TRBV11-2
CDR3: CANSLGGGISDTQYF

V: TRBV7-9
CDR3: CASSRGHAANSGELFF

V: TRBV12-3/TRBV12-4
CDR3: CAGSPGQGRLYGYTF

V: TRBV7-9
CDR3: CASSLEGSGSSYNEQFF

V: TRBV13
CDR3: CASSSSGGGETQYF

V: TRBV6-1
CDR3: CTSNQRGPSYEQYF

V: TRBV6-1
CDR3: CASSETTGALWEQYF

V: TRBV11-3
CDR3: CVSSVSRDLHYEQYF

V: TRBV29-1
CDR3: CSAHEDTQGGMGEQFF

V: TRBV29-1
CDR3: CIVRVEGRGNKAFF

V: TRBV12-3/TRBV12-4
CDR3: CVSSITVDRGRGYEQYF

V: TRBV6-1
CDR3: CASSDDTQRMQFF

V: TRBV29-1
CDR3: CSPYVGVVGGTDTQYF

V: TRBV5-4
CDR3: CASILGLAGDNGQFF

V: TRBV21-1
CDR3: CASSKVACEQFF

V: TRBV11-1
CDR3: CASGTHGTHNEQFF

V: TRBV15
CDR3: CATSRSQSGDQPQHF

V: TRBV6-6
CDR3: CASVQTGDTQYF

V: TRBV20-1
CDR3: CSANPLLAAYNEQFF

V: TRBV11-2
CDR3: CASSTKRVEGAADAQYF

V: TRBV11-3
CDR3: CASSLDGTNIQYF

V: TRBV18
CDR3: CASSSREDPTYEQYF

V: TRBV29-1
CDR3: CSVEVAMGELFF

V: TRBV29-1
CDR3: CSVGGLGFSGRAYNEQFF

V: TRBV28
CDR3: CASSFARTGGYTF

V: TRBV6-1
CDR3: CASSEVYSTETQYF

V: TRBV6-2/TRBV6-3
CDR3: CVSGSTSGTNELFF

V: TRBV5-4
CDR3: CASSLDSPEETQYF

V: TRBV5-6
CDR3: CASSMGGGTHEQYF

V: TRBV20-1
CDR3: CSAYTGDGYTF

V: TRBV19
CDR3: CASSQPGAGANVLTF

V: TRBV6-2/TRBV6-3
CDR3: CASRRTGTGFQETQYF

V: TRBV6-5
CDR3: CASSYGSGGITDTQYF

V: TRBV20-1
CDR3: CSARTDSYEQYF